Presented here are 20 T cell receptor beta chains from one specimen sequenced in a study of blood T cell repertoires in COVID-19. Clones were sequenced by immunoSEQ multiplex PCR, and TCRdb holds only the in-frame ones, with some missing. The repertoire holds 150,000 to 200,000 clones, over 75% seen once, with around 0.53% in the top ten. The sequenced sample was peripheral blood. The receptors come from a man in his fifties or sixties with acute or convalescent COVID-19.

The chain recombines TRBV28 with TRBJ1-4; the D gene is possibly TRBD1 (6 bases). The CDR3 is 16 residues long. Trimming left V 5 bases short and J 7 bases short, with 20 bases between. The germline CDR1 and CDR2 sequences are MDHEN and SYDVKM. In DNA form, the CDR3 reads TGTGCCAGCAGTCAGGGGAGGGTGAGGGCCGGTGAAAAACTGTTTTTT. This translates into CASSQGRVRAGEKLFF.

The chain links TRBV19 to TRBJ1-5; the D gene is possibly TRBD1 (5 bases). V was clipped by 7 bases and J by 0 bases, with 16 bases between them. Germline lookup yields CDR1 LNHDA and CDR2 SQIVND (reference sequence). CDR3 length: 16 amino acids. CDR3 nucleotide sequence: TGTGCCAGTAAGCCGGGGGGGTCGATTAGCAATCAGCCCCAGCATTTT. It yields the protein CASKPGGSISNQPQHF.

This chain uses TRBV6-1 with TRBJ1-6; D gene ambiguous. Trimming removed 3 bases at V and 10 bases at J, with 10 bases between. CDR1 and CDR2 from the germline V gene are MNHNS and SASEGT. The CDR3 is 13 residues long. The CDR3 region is CASSDSAESPLHF. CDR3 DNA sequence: TGTGCCAGCAGTGATTCGGCGGAATCACCCCTCCACTTT.

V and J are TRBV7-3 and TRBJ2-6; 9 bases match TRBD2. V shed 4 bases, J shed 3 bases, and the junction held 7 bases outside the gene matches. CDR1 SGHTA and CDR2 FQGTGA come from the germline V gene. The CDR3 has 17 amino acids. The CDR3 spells CASSSSGTFSGANVLTF. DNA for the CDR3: TGTGCCAGCAGCTCTAGCGGGACCTTTAGTGGGGCCAACGTCCTGACTTTC. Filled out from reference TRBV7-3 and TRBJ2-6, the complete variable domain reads GAGVSQTPSNKVTEKGKYVELRCDPISGHTALYWYRQSLGQGPEFLIYFQGTGAADDSGLPNDRFFAVRPEGSVSTLKIQRTERGDSAVYLCASSSSGTFSGANVLTFGAGSRLTVL.

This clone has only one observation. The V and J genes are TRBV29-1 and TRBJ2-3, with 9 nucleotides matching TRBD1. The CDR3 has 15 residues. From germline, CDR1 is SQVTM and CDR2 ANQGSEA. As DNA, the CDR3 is TGCAGTGCCATCCCGGGACAGGGACGCCCAGATACGCAGTATTTT. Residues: CSAIPGQGRPDTQYF.

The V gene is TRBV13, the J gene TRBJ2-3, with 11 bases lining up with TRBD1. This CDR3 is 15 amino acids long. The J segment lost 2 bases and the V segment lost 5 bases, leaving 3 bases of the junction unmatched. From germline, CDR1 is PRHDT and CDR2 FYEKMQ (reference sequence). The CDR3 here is CASSRTGGFTDTQYF. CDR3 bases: TGTGCCAGCAGCCGGACAGGGGGCTTCACAGATACGCAGTATTTT.

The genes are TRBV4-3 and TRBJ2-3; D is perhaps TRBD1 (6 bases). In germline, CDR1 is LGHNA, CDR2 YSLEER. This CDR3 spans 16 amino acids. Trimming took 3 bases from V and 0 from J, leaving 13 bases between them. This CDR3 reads CASSQLTGPSTDTQYF. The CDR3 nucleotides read TGCGCCAGCAGCCAGCTGACAGGACCTAGCACAGATACGCAGTATTTT.

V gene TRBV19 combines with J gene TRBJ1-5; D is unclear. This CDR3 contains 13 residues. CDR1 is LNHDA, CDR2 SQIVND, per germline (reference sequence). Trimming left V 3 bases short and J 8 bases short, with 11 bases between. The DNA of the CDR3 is TGTGCCAGTAGTATTGCGGCGCCTAAGCCCCAGCATTTT. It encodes CASSIAAPKPQHF.

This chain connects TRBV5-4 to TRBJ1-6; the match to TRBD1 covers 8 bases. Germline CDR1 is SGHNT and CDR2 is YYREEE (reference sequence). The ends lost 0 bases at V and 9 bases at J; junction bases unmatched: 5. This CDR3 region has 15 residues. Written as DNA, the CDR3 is TGTGCCAGCAGCTTGGGACAGGGGATAGGTTCACCCCTCCACTTT. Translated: CASSLGQGIGSPLHF.

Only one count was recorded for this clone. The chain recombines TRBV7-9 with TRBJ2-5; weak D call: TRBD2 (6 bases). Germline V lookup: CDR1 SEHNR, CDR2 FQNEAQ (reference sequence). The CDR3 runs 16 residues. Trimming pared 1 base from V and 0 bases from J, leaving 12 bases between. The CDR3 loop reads CASSLGRDRYQETQYF. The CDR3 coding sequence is TGTGCCAGCAGCTTAGGGCGGGACCGGTACCAAGAGACCCAGTACTTC.

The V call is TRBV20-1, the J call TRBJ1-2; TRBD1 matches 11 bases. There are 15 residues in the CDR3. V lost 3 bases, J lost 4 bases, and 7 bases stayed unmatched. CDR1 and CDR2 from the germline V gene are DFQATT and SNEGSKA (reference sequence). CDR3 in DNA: TGCAGTGCTAGTGAAGGACAGGGGGCGGTCTATGGCTACACCTTC. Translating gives CSASEGQGAVYGYTF.

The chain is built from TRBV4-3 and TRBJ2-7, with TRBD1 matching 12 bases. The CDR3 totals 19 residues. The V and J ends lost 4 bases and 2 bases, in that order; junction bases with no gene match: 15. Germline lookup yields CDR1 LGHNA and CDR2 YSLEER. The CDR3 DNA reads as TGCGCCAGCAGCCCCTTGGGACAGGGGGCGTCAAGGGCCCCCTACGAGCAGTACGTC. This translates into CASSPLGQGASRAPYEQYV.

CDR3 DNA sequence: TGTGCCAGCAGTAAGCCCCCGGGACAGCACGGTTCACCCCTCCACTTT. This gives the protein CASSKPPGQHGSPLHF. The genes are TRBV28 and TRBJ1-6; 7 bases are shared with TRBD1. Losses at the gene ends were 5 bases for V and 9 bases for J; bases not matched to a gene: 13. The CDR3 has 16 amino acids. Germline assignment: CDR1 MDHEN and CDR2 SYDVKM.

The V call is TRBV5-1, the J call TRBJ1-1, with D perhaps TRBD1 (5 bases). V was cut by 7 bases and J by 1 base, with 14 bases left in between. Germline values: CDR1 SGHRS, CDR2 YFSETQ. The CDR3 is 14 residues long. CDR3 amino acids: CASARGSANTEAFF. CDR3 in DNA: TGCGCCAGCGCGCGGGGGTCAGCGAACACTGAAGCTTTCTTT.

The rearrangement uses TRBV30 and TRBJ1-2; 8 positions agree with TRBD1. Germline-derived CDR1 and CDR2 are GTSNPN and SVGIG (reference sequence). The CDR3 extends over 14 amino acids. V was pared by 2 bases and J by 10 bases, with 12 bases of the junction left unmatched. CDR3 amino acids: CAWSPTDRVIDYTF. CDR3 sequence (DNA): TGTGCCTGGAGTCCTACGGACAGGGTGATAGACTACACCTTC. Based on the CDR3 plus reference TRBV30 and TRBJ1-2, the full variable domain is SQTIHQWPATLVQPVGSPLSLECTVEGTSNPNLYWYRQAAGRGLQLLFYSVGIGQISSEVPQNLSASRPQDRQFILSSKKLLLSDSGFYLCAWSPTDRVIDYTFGSGTRLTVV.

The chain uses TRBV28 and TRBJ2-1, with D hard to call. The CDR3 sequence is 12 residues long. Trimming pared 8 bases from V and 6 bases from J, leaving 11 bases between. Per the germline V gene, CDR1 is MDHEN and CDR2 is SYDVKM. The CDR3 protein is CASSSSGNEQFF. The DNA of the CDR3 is TGTGCCAGCTCCAGCTCGGGCAATGAGCAGTTCTTC.

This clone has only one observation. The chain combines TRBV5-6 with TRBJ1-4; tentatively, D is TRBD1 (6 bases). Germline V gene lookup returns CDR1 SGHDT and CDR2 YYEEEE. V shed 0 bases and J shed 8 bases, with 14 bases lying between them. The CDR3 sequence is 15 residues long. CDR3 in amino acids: CASSLGSGVQEKLFF. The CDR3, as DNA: TGTGCCAGCAGCTTGGGGTCAGGGGTTCAAGAAAAACTGTTTTTT.

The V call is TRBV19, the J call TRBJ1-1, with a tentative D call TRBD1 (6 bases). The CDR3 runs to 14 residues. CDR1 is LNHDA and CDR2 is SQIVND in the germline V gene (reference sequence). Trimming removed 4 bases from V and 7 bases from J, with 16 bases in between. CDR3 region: CASSTWGNRVEAFF. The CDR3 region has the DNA TGTGCCAGTAGTACTTGGGGGAACAGGGTTGAAGCTTTCTTT.

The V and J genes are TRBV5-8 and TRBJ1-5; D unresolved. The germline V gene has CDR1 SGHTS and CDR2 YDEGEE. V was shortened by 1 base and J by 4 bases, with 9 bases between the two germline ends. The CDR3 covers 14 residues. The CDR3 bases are TGTGCCAGCAGCTTGAGGTCAGGAAATCAGCCCCAGCATTTT. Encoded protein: CASSLRSGNQPQHF.

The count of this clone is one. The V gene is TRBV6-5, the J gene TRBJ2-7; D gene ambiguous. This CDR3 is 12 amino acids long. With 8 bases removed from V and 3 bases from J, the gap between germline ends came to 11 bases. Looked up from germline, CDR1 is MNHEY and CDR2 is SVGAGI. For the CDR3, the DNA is TGTGCCAGCTCAACGGGTGTCTACGAGCAGTACGTC. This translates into CASSTGVYEQYV.